This TCR beta chain was documented in a study of OX40 agonist ivuxolimab in advanced cancers. Across the study: Past anti-PD-1, anti-PD-L1 or anti-CTLA-4 therapy was accepted, and 40% had received some. Study-wide results and limits: Doses of 0.1 to 3.0 mg/kg were accompanied by clonal expansion of CD4+ and CD8+ blood T cells by week 6.

TCRdb keeps only in-frame clones here, not all; method: immunoSEQ multiplex PCR. The table has fewer than 25,000 clones, under 85% seen once. Of note for this clone: Its target is not known.

The V gene end was trimmed by 0 bases and the J gene end by 3 bases; junction bases not matched to a gene: 13. The CDR3 is 19 amino acids. This TCR came from an adult with an advanced solid tumor such as melanoma, head and neck, liver or kidney cancer. The sequencing here drew on CD4+ or CD8+ T cells sorted from blood, taken in a trial of the OX40 agonist ivuxolimab. The V and J genes are TRBV6-7 and TRBJ2-2, with 7 positions matching TRBD2. Being an ORF, TRBV6-7 has a function that is uncertain. The CDR3 is CASSYSNKGLTKDTGELFF. CDR3 DNA sequence: TGTGCCAGCAGTTACTCGAATAAGGGACTAACTAAGGACACCGGGGAGCTGTTTTTT.